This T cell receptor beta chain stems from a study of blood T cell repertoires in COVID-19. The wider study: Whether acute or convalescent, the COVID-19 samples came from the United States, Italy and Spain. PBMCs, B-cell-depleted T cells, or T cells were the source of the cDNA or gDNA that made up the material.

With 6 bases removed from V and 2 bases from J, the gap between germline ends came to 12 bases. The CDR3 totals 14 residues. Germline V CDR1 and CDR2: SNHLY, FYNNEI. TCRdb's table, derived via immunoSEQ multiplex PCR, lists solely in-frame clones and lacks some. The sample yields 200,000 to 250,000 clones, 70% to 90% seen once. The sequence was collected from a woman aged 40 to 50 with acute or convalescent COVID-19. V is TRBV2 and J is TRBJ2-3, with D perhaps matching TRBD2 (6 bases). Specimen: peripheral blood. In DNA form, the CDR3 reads TGTGCCAGCAGACCGGGACTCAACACAGATACGCAGTATTTT. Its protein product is CASRPGLNTDTQYF.